One and the same sample provided the 15 T cell receptor beta chains below, sequenced in a study of cytomegalovirus exposure and HLA in healthy donors. 13 Jbeta primers and 60 Vbeta primers were used for the PCR. TCRdb's table, derived via immunoSEQ multiplex PCR, lists solely in-frame clones and lacks some. Altogether more than 110,000 clones are present, 70% being singletons, with the ten largest covering roughly 1.9%. Sequencing was carried out using PBMCs. The receptors were sampled from a woman aged 55 to 70 in good health and CMV-seropositive.

The CDR3 spells CASSPSMGGSYNEQFF. The CDR3 DNA reads TGCGCCAGCAGCCCCTCGATGGGCGGGAGTTACAATGAGCAGTTCTTC. This sequence joins TRBV4-1 and TRBJ2-1; 7 nucleotides line up with TRBD2. With 4 bases clipped from V and 4 bases from J, the junction kept 10 bases outside the gene matches. The CDR3 has 16 residues. Germline V gene data show CDR1 as MGHRA and CDR2 as YSYEKL.

The rearrangement uses TRBV21-1 and TRBJ2-6; the D call of TRBD1 is as the table states it, not checked on the DNA. TRBV21-1 is assigned pseudogene status. The CDR3 loop spans 18 amino acids. This CDR3 reads CASSKEGQPIRGANVLTF. DNA for the CDR3: TGTGCCAGCAGCAAAGAGGGACAACCCATAAGGGGGGCCAACGTCCTGACTTTC.

The genes are TRBV30 and TRBJ1-4; tentative D call: TRBD1 (6 bases). The CDR3 loop spans 14 amino acids. V shed 4 bases and J shed 7 bases, with 16 bases lying between them. Germline V lookup: CDR1 GTSNPN, CDR2 SVGIG (reference sequence). CDR3 nucleotides: TGTGCCTGGAACGAGGTCAGGGGAAGTGAAAAACTGTTTTTT. Amino acids: CAWNEVRGSEKLFF.

The rearrangement joins TRBV5-3 to TRBJ2-5; the match to TRBD2 covers 8 bases. TRBV5-3 is given ORF status, its function remaining uncertain. CDR3 length: 17 amino acids. Losses at the gene ends were 4 bases for V and 2 bases for J; bases not matched to a gene: 13. CDR3 region: CARSPQRESIWQETQYF. Here the CDR3 DNA reads TGTGCCAGAAGCCCCCAGCGGGAGTCGATTTGGCAAGAGACCCAGTACTTC.

V and J are TRBV5-1 and TRBJ1-1, with D uncertain. CDR3 length: 13 amino acids. Germline CDR1 reads SGHRS; CDR2 reads YFSETQ. Trimming stripped 2 bases from V and 6 bases from J, with 11 bases between. This chain's CDR3 is CASSFDDRAEAFF. The CDR3, as DNA: TGCGCCAGCAGCTTCGACGATCGGGCTGAAGCTTTCTTT.

This clone was recorded a few times. The J gene is TRBJ1-1, the V gene TRBV15; D remains ambiguous. The CDR3 runs to 13 residues. V was trimmed by 0 bases and J by 6 bases, leaving 8 bases between them. The germline CDR1 and CDR2 sequences are LNHNV and YYDKDF (reference sequence). The CDR3 is CATSREGRSEAFF. CDR3 sequence (DNA): TGTGCCACCAGCAGAGAAGGGAGGTCTGAAGCTTTCTTT.

The V and J genes are TRBV2 and TRBJ2-3, with D possibly TRBD1 on 5 matching bases. CDR3 length: 15 residues. Trimming took 0 bases from V and 1 from J, leaving 8 bases between them. CDR1 SNHLY and CDR2 FYNNEI come from the germline V gene. CDR3 nucleotide sequence: TGTGCCAGCAGTGAAGCTAGGGGCCGCACAGATACGCAGTATTTT. This sequence encodes CASSEARGRTDTQYF.

V usage is TRBV13 and J usage is TRBJ2-3; 7 bases match TRBD1. The CDR3 is 17 residues long. CDR1 is PRHDT and CDR2 is FYEKMQ in the germline V gene (reference sequence). With V trimmed by 3 bases and J by 0 bases, 9 bases remained unmatched. For the CDR3, the DNA is TGTGCCAGCAGCTTTTTGACAGGGTACCCTAGCACAGATACGCAGTATTTT. Amino acids: CASSFLTGYPSTDTQYF.

This chain joins TRBV30 and TRBJ1-1; a possible D gene is TRBD1 (5 bases). The germline CDR1 and CDR2 sequences are GTSNPN and SVGIG (reference sequence). The V end was cut by 4 bases, the J end by 5 bases, with 17 bases between. The CDR3 is 14 amino acids. The CDR3 here is CAWTTQAVRTEAFF. CDR3 nucleotide sequence: TGTGCCTGGACCACACAGGCCGTACGGACTGAAGCTTTCTTT.

The chain joins TRBV29-1 to TRBJ1-1, with D unclear. Germline-derived CDR1 and CDR2 are SQVTM and ANQGSEA. V lost 2 bases and J lost 3, with 7 bases in between. The CDR3 covers 12 residues. The CDR3 sequence is CSVEKRDTEAFF. CDR3 DNA sequence: TGCAGCGTTGAAAAGAGGGACACTGAAGCTTTCTTT.

Only one count was recorded for this clone. The V and J genes are TRBV7-9 and TRBJ1-2, with D perhaps TRBD1 (5 bases). Germline V gives CDR1 SEHNR, CDR2 FQNEAQ (reference sequence). The length of the CDR3 is 15 residues. V was trimmed by 3 bases and J by 7 bases, leaving 18 bases between them. CDR3 sequence reads: CASSLLEGAKGGYTF. As DNA, the CDR3 is TGTGCCAGCAGCTTGCTCGAAGGGGCAAAGGGTGGCTACACCTTC.

The chain couples TRBV19 to TRBJ1-1, with D tentatively TRBD1 (5 bases). The germline V gene encodes CDR1 LNHDA and CDR2 SQIVND (reference sequence). The CDR3 is 13 residues long. V was trimmed by 6 bases and J by 1 base, leaving 9 bases between them. This CDR3 is CASSTTGNTEAFF. CDR3 sequence (DNA): TGTGCCAGTAGCACTACAGGGAACACTGAAGCTTTCTTT.

The rearrangement uses TRBV27 and TRBJ2-7, with 7 nucleotides matching TRBD2. The CDR3 sequence is 15 residues long. The V gene end was trimmed by 7 bases and the J gene end by 3 bases; junction bases not matched to a gene: 12. Germline values: CDR1 MNHEY, CDR2 SMNVEV (reference sequence). The CDR3 DNA follows: TGTGCCAGCACCTTCCTCAGCGGGAAAAGCTACGAGCAGTACTTC. This translates into CASTFLSGKSYEQYF.

This chain connects TRBV6-6 to TRBJ2-7; 8 positions match TRBD1. The CDR3 consists of 14 residues. V lost 2 bases and J lost 5; bases outside the gene matches: 5. CDR1 MNHNY and CDR2 SVGAGI come from the germline V gene (reference sequence). The CDR3 spells CASSYQGAGHEQYF. The CDR3 DNA is TGTGCCAGCAGTTACCAGGGGGCGGGCCACGAGCAGTACTTC.

This chain joins TRBV11-3 and TRBJ2-3, with TRBD2 matching over 12 bases. The CDR3 sequence is 17 residues long. Losses at the gene ends were 3 bases for V and 4 bases for J; bases not matched to a gene: 8. CDR1 and CDR2 from the germline V gene are SGHNT and YENEEA. The CDR3 bases are TGTGCCAGCAGCTTGGGCCGACTAGCGGGAGACGCAGATACGCAGTATTTT. The encoded protein is CASSLGRLAGDADTQYF.